The rows below give T cell receptor beta chains drawn from one sample of a study of OX40 agonist ivuxolimab in advanced cancers. Data came from immunoSEQ multiplex PCR; TCRdb stores just in-frame clones and leaves some out. The table includes tens of thousands of clones, around 89% detected once. The sample here was CD4+ or CD8+ T cells sorted from blood, taken in a trial of the OX40 agonist ivuxolimab. Source of these receptors: an adult with an advanced solid tumor such as melanoma, head and neck, liver or kidney cancer. Both conserved end residues are part of each CDR3. D genes are given only for firm matches. Some rows mark clone size as missing; the rest say once, few, many or name a class of expanded clone.

D gene,J gene,clone size,V gene,CDR3 DNA,CDR3 protein
NA,TRBJ2-2,NA,TRBV7-3,TGTGCCAGCAGCTTAACGTTAAAGGGGGAGCTGTTTTTT,CASSLTLKGELFF
NA,TRBJ2-1,NA,TRBV5-6,TGTGCCAGCAGCTTGAGGTCAGGGGCTTTTATCAATGAGCAGTTCTTC,CASSLRSGAFINEQFF
TRBD2,TRBJ2-3,NA,TRBV25-1,TGTGCCAGCAGTGTATCGGGACTACTTACAGATACGCAGTATTTT,CASSVSGLLTDTQYF
NA,TRBJ1-1,NA,TRBV18,TGTGCCAGCTCCCCCCCCAGCATGTCCATGAACACTGAAGCTTTCTTT,CASSPPSMSMNTEAFF
NA,TRBJ2-3,NA,TRBV7-8,TGTGCCAGCATCCCGAGAGGGGTCTCGAGGGCAGATACGCAGTATTTT,CASIPRGVSRADTQYF
TRBD1,TRBJ2-7,NA,TRBV5-4,TGTGCCAGCAGCTCCGACAGGGGCGCCTACGAGCAGTACTTC,CASSSDRGAYEQYF
NA,TRBJ1-1,NA,TRBV5-1,TGCGCCAGCAGCGGCGCGCCTTCTGGGAACACTGAAGCTTTCTTT,CASSGAPSGNTEAFF
NA,TRBJ1-2,NA,TRBV5-8,TGTGCCAGCAGTCTGGGAAGTGGCAGCCTTCACTATGGCTACACCTTC,CASSLGSGSLHYGYTF
NA,TRBJ2-7,NA,TRBV20-1,TGCAGTGCTCCGACAGCGTTCGAGCAGTACTTC,CSAPTAFEQYF
NA,TRBJ2-7,NA,TRBV27,TGTGCCAGCGGATACGGGCAGGGGTATTACGAGCAGTACTTC,CASGYGQGYYEQYF
NA,TRBJ2-2,NA,TRBV6-1,TGTGCCTCACAGCCCAGGGGCACCGGGGAGCTGTTTTTT,CASQPRGTGELFF
TRBD1,TRBJ1-5,NA,TRBV5-1,TGCGCCAGCAGCTTGGAAGGGGGCGGTCAGCCCCAGCATTTT,CASSLEGGGQPQHF
NA,TRBJ2-1,NA,TRBV5-6,TGTGCCAGCAGCTTGGATACCCCCAATGAGCAGTTCTTC,CASSLDTPNEQFF
NA,TRBJ1-1,once,TRBV18,TGTGCCAGCTCACCACCGAAGGGAGCTAACACTGAAGCTTTCTTT,CASSPPKGANTEAFF
NA,TRBJ1-1,NA,TRBV5-6,TGTGCCAGCAGCTTGGATACTGAAGCTTTCTTT,CASSLDTEAFF
NA,TRBJ1-1,NA,TRBV5-4,TGTGCCAGCAGCTGGAGGGCAGACAGGAACACTGAAGCTTTCTTT,CASSWRADRNTEAFF
TRBD1,TRBJ2-1,NA,TRBV2,TGTGCCAGCACCGGGACAGGGTTAATTGGCAATGAGCAGTTCTTC,CASTGTGLIGNEQFF
NA,TRBJ1-1,NA,TRBV6-1,TGTGCCAGCAACCCCCGACAGGTTGGTAACACTGAAGCTTTCTTT,CASNPRQVGNTEAFF
NA,TRBJ1-2,NA,TRBV11-3,TGTGCCAGCAGCTTCTCCGACAAGGGCGAACACACCTTC,CASSFSDKGEHTF
NA,TRBJ2-3,NA,TRBV28,TGTGCCAGCAGTTTTCAGATCCTAGATACGCAGTATTTT,CASSFQILDTQYF
TRBD1,TRBJ1-3,NA,TRBV9,TGTGCCAGCAGCGGCGAGACCCCGGGACAGGGAAACACCATATATTTT,CASSGETPGQGNTIYF
TRBD1,TRBJ1-2,NA,TRBV5-8,TGTGCCAGCAGCCAACAGAAGACAGGGTGGGGTTATGGCTACACCTTC,CASSQQKTGWGYGYTF
NA,TRBJ2-5,NA,TRBV5-1,TGCGCCAGCAGCCCGGGACCACAAGAGACCCAGTACTTC,CASSPGPQETQYF
NA,TRBJ1-2,NA,TRBV18,TGTGCCAGCTCACCCCCAGGCATTTCTAACTATGGCTACACCTTC,CASSPPGISNYGYTF
NA,TRBJ1-5,few,TRBV2,TGTGCCAGCAGTCGGACAGCCCAATATAGCAATCAGCCCCAGCATTTT,CASSRTAQYSNQPQHF
TRBD1,TRBJ1-1,NA,TRBV25-1,TGTGCCAGCAGGGGACAGGGGGTGAACACTGAAGCTTTCTTT,CASRGQGVNTEAFF
NA,TRBJ2-5,few,TRBV2,TGTGCCAGCAGTGAAGGAGCTGGGGAGACCCAGTACTTC,CASSEGAGETQYF
NA,TRBJ2-4,NA,TRBV10-3,TGTGCCATCAGTGAGTCGGAGACTAAAAACATTCAGTACTTC,CAISESETKNIQYF